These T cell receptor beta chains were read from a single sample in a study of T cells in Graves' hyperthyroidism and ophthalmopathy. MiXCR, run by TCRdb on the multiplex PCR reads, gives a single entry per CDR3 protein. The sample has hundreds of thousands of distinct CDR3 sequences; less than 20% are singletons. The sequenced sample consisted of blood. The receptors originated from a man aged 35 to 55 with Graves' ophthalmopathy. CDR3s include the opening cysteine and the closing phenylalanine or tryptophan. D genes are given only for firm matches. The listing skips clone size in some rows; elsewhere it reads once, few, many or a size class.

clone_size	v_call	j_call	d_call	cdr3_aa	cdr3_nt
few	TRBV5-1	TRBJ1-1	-	CASSLAQGTEAFF	TGCGCCAGCAGCTTGGCACAGGGCACTGAAGCTTTCTTT
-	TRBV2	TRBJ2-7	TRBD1	CASSRTGGVHEQYF	TGTGCCAGCTCCAGGACAGGGGGAGTCCACGAGCAGTACTTC
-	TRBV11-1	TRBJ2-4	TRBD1	CASSVGTGAKNIQYF	TGTGCCAGCAGCGTGGGGACAGGGGCCAAAAACATTCAGTACTTC
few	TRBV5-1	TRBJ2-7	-	CASSIDNYEQHF	TGCGCCAGCAGCATCGACAACTACGAGCAGCACTTC
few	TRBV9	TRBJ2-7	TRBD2	CASSVGTSGVYEQYF	TGTGCCAGCAGCGTTGGGACTAGCGGCGTCTACGAGCAGTACTTC
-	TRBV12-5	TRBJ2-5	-	CASGYDRLETQYF	TGTGCTAGTGGTTACGACAGGCTGGAGACCCAGTACTTC
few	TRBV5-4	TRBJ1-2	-	CATPGAGVSGYTF	TGTGCCACCCCGGGGGCTGGAGTCAGTGGCTACACCTTC
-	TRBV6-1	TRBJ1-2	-	CASSERGGSDGYTF	TGTGCCAGCAGTGAAAGGGGGGGTAGCGATGGCTACACCTTC
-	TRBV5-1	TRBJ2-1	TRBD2	CASSLIRGSSYNEQFF	TGCGCCAGCAGCTTGATTCGCGGGAGCTCCTACAATGAGCAGTTCTTC
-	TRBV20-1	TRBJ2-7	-	CSVTQFSYEQYF	TGCAGTGTAACTCAGTTCTCCTACGAGCAGTACTTC
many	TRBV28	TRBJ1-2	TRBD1	CASTFLDREGYTF	TGTGCCAGCACTTTCTTGGACAGGGAGGGCTACACCTTC
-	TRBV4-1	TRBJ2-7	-	CASSQEKGGPYEQYF	TGCGCCAGCAGCCAAGAAAAAGGGGGGCCCTACGAGCAGTACTTC
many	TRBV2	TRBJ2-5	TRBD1	CATRGTVGDKTQYF	TGTGCCACGAGGGGGACAGTAGGAGATAAGACCCAGTACTTC
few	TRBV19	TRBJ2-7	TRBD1	CASSPRGQFYEQYF	TGTGCCAGTTCCCCTCGGGGACAGTTCTACGAGCAGTACTTC
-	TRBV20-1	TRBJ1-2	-	CSARDIRTNYGYTF	TGCAGTGCTAGAGATATCCGGACGAACTATGGCTACACCTTC
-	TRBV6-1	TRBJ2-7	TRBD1	CASRMTGGGYEQYF	TGTGCCAGTAGAATGACAGGGGGCGGCTACGAGCAGTACTTC
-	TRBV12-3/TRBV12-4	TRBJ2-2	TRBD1	CASRFGQGAVELFF	TGTGCCAGCAGGTTTGGACAGGGGGCAGTGGAGCTGTTTTTT
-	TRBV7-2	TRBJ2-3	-	CASSRGGPSDTQYF	TGTGCCAGCAGCCGCGGGGGCCCCTCGGATACGCAGTATTTT
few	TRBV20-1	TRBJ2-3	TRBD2	CSARDGSGRVGTDTQYF	TGCAGTGCTAGAGATGGGAGCGGGAGAGTCGGCACAGATACGCAGTATTTT
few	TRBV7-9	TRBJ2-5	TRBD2	CASSPREREGRGETQYF	TGTGCCAGCAGCCCGAGGGAACGGGAGGGCCGAGGAGAGACCCAGTACTTC
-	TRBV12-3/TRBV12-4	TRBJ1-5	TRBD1	CASTLRQGHDNQPQHF	TGTGCCAGCACCCTCAGACAGGGGCACGACAATCAGCCCCAGCATTTT
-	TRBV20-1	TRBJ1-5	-	CSARVWGDRGQPQHF	TGCAGTGCTAGGGTCTGGGGAGATAGAGGTCAGCCCCAGCATTTT
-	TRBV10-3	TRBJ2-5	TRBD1	CATVTGVGETQYF	TGTGCCACCGTTACAGGGGTGGGAGAGACCCAGTACTTC
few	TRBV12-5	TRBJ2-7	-	CASGLATRPYEQYF	TGTGCTAGTGGTTTGGCGACTAGGCCCTACGAGCAGTACTTC
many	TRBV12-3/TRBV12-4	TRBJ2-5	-	CASSLRLKETQYF	TGTGCCAGCAGTTTACGCCTTAAAGAGACCCAGTACTTC
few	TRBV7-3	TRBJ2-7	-	CASRVQGGNYEQYF	TGTGCCAGCAGGGTGCAAGGCGGGAACTACGAGCAGTACTTC
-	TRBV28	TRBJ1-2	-	CASSWGGAYGYIF	TGTGCCAGCAGTTGGGGAGGGGCCTATGGCTACATCTTC
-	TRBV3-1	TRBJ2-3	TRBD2	CASSRPGTRFGSTQYF	TGTGCCAGCAGCCGACCCGGGACTAGGTTTGGTTCTACGCAGTATTTT
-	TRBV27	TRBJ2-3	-	CTSSLLGSYTDTQYF	TGTACCAGCAGTTTACTAGGGAGTTACACAGATACGCAGTATTTT
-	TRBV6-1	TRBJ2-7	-	CASSRLGAEQYF	TGTGCCAGCAGCCGACTCGGAGCCGAGCAGTACTTC
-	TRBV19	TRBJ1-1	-	CASSIENGGMNTEAFF	TGTGCCAGTAGTATAGAAAACGGAGGGATGAACACTGAAGCTTTCTTT
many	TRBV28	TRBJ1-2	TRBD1	CASRAGTGYGYTF	TGTGCCAGCAGGGCCGGGACAGGGTATGGCTACACCTTC
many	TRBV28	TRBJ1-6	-	CASSSRGPFNSPLHF	TGTGCCAGCAGTTCAAGGGGACCCTTTAATTCACCCCTCCACTTT
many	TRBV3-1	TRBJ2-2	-	CASSQKLGNTGELFF	TGTGCCAGCAGCCAAAAACTTGGGAACACCGGGGAGCTGTTTTTT
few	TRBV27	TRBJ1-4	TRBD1	CASRSGGGQPNEKLFF	TGTGCCAGCCGCTCCGGAGGGGGACAGCCTAATGAAAAACTGTTTTTT
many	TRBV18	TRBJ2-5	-	CASSPDWRETQYF	TGTGCCAGCTCACCCGATTGGCGGGAGACCCAGTACTTC
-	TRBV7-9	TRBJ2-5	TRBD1	CASSLTGFRETQYF	TGTGCCAGCAGTTTGACAGGGTTTCGAGAGACCCAGTACTTC
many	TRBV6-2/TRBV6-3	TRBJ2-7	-	CASSFGTPLYEQYF	TGTGCCAGCAGTTTCGGGACACCGCTCTACGAGCAGTACTTC
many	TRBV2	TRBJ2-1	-	CASITRLGGEGEQFF	TGTGCCAGCATCACCAGACTAGGAGGCGAGGGTGAGCAGTTCTTC
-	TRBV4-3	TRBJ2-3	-	CASSQEAKTEFSTDTQYF	TGCGCCAGCAGCCAAGAGGCTAAAACGGAGTTTAGCACAGATACGCAGTATTTT
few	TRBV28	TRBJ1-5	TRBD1	CASHPGGFNQPQHF	TGTGCCAGCCACCCAGGGGGGTTCAATCAGCCCCAGCATTTT
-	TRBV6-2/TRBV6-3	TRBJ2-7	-	CASSYSRVTTYEQYF	TGTGCCAGCAGTTACTCGAGGGTTACGACCTACGAGCAGTACTTC
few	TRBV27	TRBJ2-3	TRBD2	CASSLEGWTSGRVSSTDTQYF	TGTGCCAGCAGTCTGGAGGGGTGGACTAGCGGGAGGGTCTCAAGTACGGATACGCAGTATTTT
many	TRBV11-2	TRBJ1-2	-	CASSAYYGYTF	TGTGCCAGCAGCGCCTACTATGGCTACACCTTC
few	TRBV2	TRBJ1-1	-	CASSTSRGATEAFF	TGTGCCAGCAGCACGTCCAGGGGTGCCACTGAAGCTTTCTTT
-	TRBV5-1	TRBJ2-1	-	CASSLDHVQFF	TGCGCCAGCAGCTTGGATCACGTTCAGTTCTTC
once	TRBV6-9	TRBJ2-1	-	CASNYSDTGFGNEQFF	TGTGCCAGCAATTACTCGGATACGGGATTCGGCAATGAGCAGTTCTTC
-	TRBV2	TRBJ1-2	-	CASSGHLYGYTF	TGTGCCAGCTCGGGACACTTATATGGCTACACCTTC
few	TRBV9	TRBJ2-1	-	CASSVSGGSSYNEQFF	TGTGCCAGCAGCGTAAGCGGAGGCAGCTCCTACAATGAGCAGTTCTTC
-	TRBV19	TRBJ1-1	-	CASRSGPHTEAFF	TGTGCCAGTAGGTCAGGACCCCACACTGAAGCTTTCTTT
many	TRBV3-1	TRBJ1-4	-	CASSRGGDEKLFF	TGTGCCAGCAGCCGAGGGGGGGATGAAAAACTGTTTTTT